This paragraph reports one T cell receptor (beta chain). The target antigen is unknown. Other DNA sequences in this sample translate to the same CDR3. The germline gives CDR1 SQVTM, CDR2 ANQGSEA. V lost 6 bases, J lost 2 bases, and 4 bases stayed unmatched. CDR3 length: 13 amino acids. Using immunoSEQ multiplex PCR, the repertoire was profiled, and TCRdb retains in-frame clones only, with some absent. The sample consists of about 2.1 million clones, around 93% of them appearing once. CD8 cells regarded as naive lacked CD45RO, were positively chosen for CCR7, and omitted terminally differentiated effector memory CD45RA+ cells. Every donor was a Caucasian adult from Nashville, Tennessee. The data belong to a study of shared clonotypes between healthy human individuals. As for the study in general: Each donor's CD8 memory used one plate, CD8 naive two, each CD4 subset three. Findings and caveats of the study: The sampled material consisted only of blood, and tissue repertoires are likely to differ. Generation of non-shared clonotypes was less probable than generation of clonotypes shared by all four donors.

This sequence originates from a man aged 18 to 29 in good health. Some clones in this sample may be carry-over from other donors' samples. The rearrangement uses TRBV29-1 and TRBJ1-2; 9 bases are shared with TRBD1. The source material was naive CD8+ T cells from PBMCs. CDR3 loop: CSVPTGGNYGYTF. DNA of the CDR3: TGCAGCGTCCCAACAGGGGGCAACTATGGCTACACCTTC.